Described below is a single T cell receptor beta chain sequence and its context. Its antigen is currently unknown. Sequencing used immunoSEQ multiplex PCR; TCRdb keeps in-frame clones, though not all of them. The sample has approximately 40,000 clones, 90% seen once. The CDR3 contains 13 residues. V was shortened by 6 bases and J by 4 bases, with 13 bases between the two germline ends. CDR1 and CDR2 (germline): SGHDT, YYEEEE. Before surgery, patients took at least one anti-epileptic drug. The data are from a study of brain T cells in children with intractable seizures. Study conclusions and caveats: Viral specificity was inferred only from CDR3 similarity; HCMV serostatus was unknown. Pre- and post-surgery blood differed in depth, so pre-surgery absences may be undersampling.

This clonotype was obtained from a girl aged 2-10 years with tuberous sclerosis and intractable seizures. The sample was peripheral blood, taken at surgery. This rearrangement joins TRBV5-6 to TRBJ1-1; D remains ambiguous. The CDR3 is CASTPKGSTEAFF. In DNA form, the CDR3 reads TGTGCCAGCACACCTAAAGGCAGCACTGAAGCTTTCTTT. Combining the CDR3 with reference TRBV5-6 and TRBJ1-1 gives the whole variable domain DAGVTQSPTHLIKTRGQQVTLRCSPKSGHDTVSWYQQALGQGPQFIFQYYEEEERQRGNFPDRFSGHQFPNYSSELNVNALLLGDSALYLCASTPKGSTEAFFGQGTRLTVV.